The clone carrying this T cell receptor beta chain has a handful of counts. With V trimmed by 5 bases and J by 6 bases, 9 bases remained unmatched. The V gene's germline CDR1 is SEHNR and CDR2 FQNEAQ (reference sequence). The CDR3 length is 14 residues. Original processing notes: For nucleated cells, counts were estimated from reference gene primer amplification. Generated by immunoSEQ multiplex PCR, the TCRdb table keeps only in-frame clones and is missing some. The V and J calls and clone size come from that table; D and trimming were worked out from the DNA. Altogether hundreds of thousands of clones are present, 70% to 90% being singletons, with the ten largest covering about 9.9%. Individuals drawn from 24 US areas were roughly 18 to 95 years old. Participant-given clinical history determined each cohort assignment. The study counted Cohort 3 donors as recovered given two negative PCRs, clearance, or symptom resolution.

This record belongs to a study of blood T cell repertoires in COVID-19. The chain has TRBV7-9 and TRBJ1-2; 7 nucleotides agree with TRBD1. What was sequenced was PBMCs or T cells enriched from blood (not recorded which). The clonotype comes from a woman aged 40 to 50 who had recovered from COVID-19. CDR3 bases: TGTGCCAGCAGCCAAACTGACAGGGACAATGGCTACACCTTC. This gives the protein CASSQTDRDNGYTF.